This TCR beta chain derives from a study of regulatory T cells in long-lasting Graves disease. The wider study: Persistent cases took antithyroid drugs over 5 years and stayed TSH receptor antibody positive.

The sample holds a few counts of this clonotype. The target antigen is unknown. Study-wide results and caveats: Patients with persistent disease showed a bias toward TRBV28, TRBJ1-2 and TRBJ2-5. Persistent-disease Graves' patients showed less TCR diversity than new cases. Possibly, too few samples lowered accuracy.

Time point noted: persistent/refractory GD, antithyroid drugs over 5 years with positive TRAb. PBMC RNA served as the TCR library source. CDR1 and CDR2 (germline): SGHKS, YYEKEE (reference sequence). V lost 5 bases, J lost 4 bases, and 15 bases lay in between. CDR3 length: 14 residues. To make TCR beta libraries, researchers used iRepertoire HTBI primers and Arm-PCR of CDR3 regions. TCRdb reprocessed the multiplex PCR reads via MiXCR and lists one record per CDR3 protein. The sample has about 450,000 distinct CDR3 sequences, roughly a quarter seen once. This specimen was peripheral blood mononuclear cells (PBMCs), taken when the disease was refractory, from a patient treated with antithyroid drugs. This clonotype was obtained from a female donor with Graves disease. V gene TRBV5-5 combines with J gene TRBJ2-5, with D tentatively TRBD2 (7 bases). CDR3 sequence reads: CASSRRGGSETQYF. CDR3 DNA sequence: TGTGCCAGCAGTCGCAGGGGAGGGTCAGAGACCCAGTACTTC.